This TCR beta chain derives from a study of T cells in Graves' hyperthyroidism and ophthalmopathy. Stable Graves' hyperthyroidism denoted no ophthalmopathy progression over 18 months. Germline CDR1 LGHDT, CDR2 YNNKEL (reference sequence). The V end lost 2 bases, the J end lost 1 base, and 8 bases lay between the germline ends. The length of the CDR3 is 14 residues. Study conclusions and caveats: Researchers found most expanded thyroid clonotypes above 0.001 in blood as well.

This clonotype was seen only a few times. The antigen is unknown. It was RNA transcripts that yielded the amplified TCR beta CDR3 regions. First-round RT-PCR with HTBI primers amplified the TCR CDR3 region. TCRdb used MiXCR to reprocess the multiplex PCR reads, holding one entry per CDR3 protein. The data contain more than 550,000 distinct CDR3 sequences, around 15% of them singletons. V and J are TRBV3-1 and TRBJ1-2; a possible D gene is TRBD1 (5 bases). Material for sequencing was blood. The sequence was collected from a man aged 50-60 years with Graves' hyperthyroidism. CDR3 in DNA: TGTGCCAGCAGCCAAAGGGGCCTTAACTATGGCTACACCTTC. Protein product: CASSQRGLNYGYTF. The whole variable domain, remainder taken from reference TRBV3-1 and TRBJ1-2, is DTAVSQTPKYLVTQMGNDKSIKCEQNLGHDTMYWYKQDSKKFLKIMFSYNNKELIINETVPNRFSPKSPDKAHLNLHINSLELGDSAVYFCASSQRGLNYGYTFGSGTRLTVV.